This T cell receptor (beta chain) is drawn from a study of OX40 agonist ivuxolimab in advanced cancers. Trimming took 0 bases from V and 6 from J, leaving 5 bases between them. Germline V gives CDR1 SQVTM, CDR2 ANQGSEA. The CDR3 contains 11 residues. The method was immunoSEQ multiplex PCR; TCRdb's version includes in-frame clones alone and lacks a portion of them. The repertoire holds 65,000 to 80,000 clones, with roughly 86% as singletons. This sequence was found in an adult with an advanced solid tumor such as melanoma, head and neck, liver or kidney cancer. The sequencing here drew on CD4+ or CD8+ T cells sorted from blood, taken in a trial of the OX40 agonist ivuxolimab. This chain links TRBV29-1 with TRBJ1-2; no definite D call. The CDR3, as DNA: TGCAGCGTTGAAGATAGGGATGGCTACACCTTC. Translation: CSVEDRDGYTF.